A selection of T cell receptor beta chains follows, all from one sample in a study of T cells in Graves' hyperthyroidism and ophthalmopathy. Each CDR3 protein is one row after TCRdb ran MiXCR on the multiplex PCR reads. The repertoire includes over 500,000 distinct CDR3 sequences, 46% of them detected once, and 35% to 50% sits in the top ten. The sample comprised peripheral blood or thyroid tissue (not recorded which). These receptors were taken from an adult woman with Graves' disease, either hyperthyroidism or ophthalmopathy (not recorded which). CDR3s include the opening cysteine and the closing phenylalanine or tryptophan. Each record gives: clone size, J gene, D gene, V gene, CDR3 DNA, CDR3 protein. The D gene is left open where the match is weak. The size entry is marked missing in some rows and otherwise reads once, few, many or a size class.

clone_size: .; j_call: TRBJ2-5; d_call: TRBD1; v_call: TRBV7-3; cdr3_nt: TGTGCCAGCAGCTCATCAGGGGGTCGAGGAGAGACCCAGTACTTC; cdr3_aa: CASSSSGGRGETQYF
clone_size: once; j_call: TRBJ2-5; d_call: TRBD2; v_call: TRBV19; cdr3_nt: TGTGCCAGTACCCAGAGGGTGGGACTAGCGCCAGAGACCCAGTACTTC; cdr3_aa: CASTQRVGLAPETQYF
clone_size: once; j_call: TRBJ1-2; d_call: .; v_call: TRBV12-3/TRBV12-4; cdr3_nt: TGTGCCAGCAGTCCGGGGTTGCTAAGTGGCTACACCTTC; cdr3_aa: CASSPGLLSGYTF
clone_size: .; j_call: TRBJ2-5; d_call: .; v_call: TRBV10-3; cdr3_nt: TGTACCATCAGTGAGCAACAGGGCCTCCAAGAGACCCAGTACTTC; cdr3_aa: CTISEQQGLQETQYF
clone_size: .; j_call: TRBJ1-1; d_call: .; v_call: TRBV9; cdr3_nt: TGTGCCAGCAACCCTAGGGTCACTGAAGCTTTCTTT; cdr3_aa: CASNPRVTEAFF
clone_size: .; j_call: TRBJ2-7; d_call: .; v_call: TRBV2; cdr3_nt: TGTGCCAGCAGTAGGGAGCAGGGAGGCTACGAGCAGTACTTC; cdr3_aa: CASSREQGGYEQYF
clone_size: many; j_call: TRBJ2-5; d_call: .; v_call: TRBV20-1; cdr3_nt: TGCAGTGCAAAGAACAGGGCGGAGACCCAGTACTTC; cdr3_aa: CSAKNRAETQYF
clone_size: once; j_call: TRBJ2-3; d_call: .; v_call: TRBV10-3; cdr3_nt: TGTGCCACCCAGGGACTCTTCTACACAGATACGCAGTATTTT; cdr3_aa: CATQGLFYTDTQYF
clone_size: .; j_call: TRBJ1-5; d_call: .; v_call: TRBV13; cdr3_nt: TGTGCCAGCACCCTCGGGAGCAATCAGCCCCAGCATTTT; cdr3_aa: CASTLGSNQPQHF
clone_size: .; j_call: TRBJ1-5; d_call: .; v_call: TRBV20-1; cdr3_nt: TGCAGTGTTGGACAGAGGAATCAGCCCCAGCATTTT; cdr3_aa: CSVGQRNQPQHF
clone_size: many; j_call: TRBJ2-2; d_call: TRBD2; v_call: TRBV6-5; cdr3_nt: TGTGCCAGCAGGCCGGGACTAGCCGGGGAGCTGTTTTTT; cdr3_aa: CASRPGLAGELFF
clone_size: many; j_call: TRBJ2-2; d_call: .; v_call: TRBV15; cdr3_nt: TGTGCCACCAGCAATTCTCTCGAAGGGGAGCTGTTTTTT; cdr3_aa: CATSNSLEGELFF
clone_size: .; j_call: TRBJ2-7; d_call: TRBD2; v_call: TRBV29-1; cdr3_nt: TGCAGCGTCAGGACTAGCCGACGAACTACTCACGAGCAGTACTTC; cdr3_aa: CSVRTSRRTTHEQYF
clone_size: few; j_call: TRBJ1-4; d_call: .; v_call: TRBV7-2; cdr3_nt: TGTGCCAGCAGCCTAAGCAGGCTTAATGAAAAACTGTTTTTT; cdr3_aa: CASSLSRLNEKLFF
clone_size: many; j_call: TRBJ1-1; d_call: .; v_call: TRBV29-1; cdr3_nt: TGCAGCGTTGGGACGACCTCTGAAGCTTTCTTT; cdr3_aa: CSVGTTSEAFF
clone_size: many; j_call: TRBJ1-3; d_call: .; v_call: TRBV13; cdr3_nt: TGTGCCAGCAGCTTAGGCCGTGAGAACACCATATATTTT; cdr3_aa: CASSLGRENTIYF
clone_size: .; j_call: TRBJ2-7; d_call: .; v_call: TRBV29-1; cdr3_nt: TGCAGCGTTGAAGACGTGGGAGGCTCTCCCTACGAGCAGTACTTC; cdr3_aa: CSVEDVGGSPYEQYF
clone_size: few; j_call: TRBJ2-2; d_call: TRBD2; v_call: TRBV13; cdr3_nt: TGTGCCACCTCACCGATCACTGGCGGTGGGGGGGTTGGGCTGTTTTTT; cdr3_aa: CATSPITGGGGVGLFF
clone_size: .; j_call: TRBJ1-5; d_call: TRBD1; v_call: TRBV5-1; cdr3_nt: TGTGCCAGCAGCTTCAAGACAGGGGAAGGCAATCAGCCCCAGCATTTT; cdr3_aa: CASSFKTGEGNQPQHF
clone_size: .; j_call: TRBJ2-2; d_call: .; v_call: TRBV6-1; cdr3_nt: TGTGCCAGCACCTTAAGTGGGGAGCTGTTTTTT; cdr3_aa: CASTLSGELFF
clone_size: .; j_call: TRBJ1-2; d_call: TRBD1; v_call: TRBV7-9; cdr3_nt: TGTGCCAGCAGCTTAGCCCCGGGACAGGGAGATGGCTACACCTTC; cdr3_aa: CASSLAPGQGDGYTF
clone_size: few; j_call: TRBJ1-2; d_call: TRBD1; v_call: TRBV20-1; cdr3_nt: TGCAGTGCCCCACCGGGACAGGAGTCGAAGTCCCACTATGGCTACACCTTC; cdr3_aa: CSAPPGQESKSHYGYTF
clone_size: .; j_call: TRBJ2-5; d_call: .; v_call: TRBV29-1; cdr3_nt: TGCAGCGGGAGTAGCGGAGAGACCCAGTACTTC; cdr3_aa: CSGSSGETQYF
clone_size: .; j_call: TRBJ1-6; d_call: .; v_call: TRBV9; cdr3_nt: TGTGCCAGCAGCGTATTGGGTGTTCATTCACCCCTCCACTTT; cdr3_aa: CASSVLGVHSPLHF
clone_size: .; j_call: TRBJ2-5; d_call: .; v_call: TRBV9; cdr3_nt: .; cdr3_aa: CASSVGGGALNF
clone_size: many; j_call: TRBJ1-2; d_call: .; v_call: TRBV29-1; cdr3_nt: TGCAGCGTTATGGGACATCTCTATGGCTACACCTTC; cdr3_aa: CSVMGHLYGYTF
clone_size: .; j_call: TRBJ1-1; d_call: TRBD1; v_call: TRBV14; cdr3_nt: TGTGCCAGCAGCTTAGGACAGGGGACTGGTGTCGTGAACACTGAAGCTTTCTTT; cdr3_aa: CASSLGQGTGVVNTEAFF
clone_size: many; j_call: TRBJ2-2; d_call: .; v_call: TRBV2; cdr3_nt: TGTGCCAGCAGTAGAGACACCGGGGAGCTGTTTTTT; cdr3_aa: CASSRDTGELFF
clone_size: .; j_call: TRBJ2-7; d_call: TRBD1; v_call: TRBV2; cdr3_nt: TGTGCCAGCATGACGGGACAGGGCATCTACGAGCAGTACTTC; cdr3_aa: CASMTGQGIYEQYF
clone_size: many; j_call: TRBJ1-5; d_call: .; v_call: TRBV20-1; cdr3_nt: TGCAGTGCTAGAATCGTCAGCGGCAATCAGCCCCAGCATTTT; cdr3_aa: CSARIVSGNQPQHF
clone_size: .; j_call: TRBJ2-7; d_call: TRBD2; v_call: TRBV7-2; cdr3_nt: TGTGCCAGCAGGGATGGGACTAGCGGGAGGGCCGGGTCCCACGAGCAGTACTTC; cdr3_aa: CASRDGTSGRAGSHEQYF
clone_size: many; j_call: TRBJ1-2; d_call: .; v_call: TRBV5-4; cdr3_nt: TGTGCCAGCAGCTTATCAGGGGCGAGAAACTATGGCTACACCTTC; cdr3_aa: CASSLSGARNYGYTF
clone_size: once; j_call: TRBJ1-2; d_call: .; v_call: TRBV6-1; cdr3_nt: TGTGCCAGCACCGACATGGGCCTTAACTATGGCTACACCTTC; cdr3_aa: CASTDMGLNYGYTF
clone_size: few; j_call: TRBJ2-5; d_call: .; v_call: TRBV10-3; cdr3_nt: TGTGCCATCAGTAAAGATAGCAATCAGCCCCAGTACTTT; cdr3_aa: CAISKDSNQPQYF
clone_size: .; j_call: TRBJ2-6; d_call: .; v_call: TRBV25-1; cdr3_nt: TGTGCTACGCAGGAGGAGGGGGCCAACGTCCTGACTTTC; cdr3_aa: CATQEEGANVLTF
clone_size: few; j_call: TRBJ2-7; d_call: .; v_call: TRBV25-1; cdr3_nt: TGTGCCAGCAGTACTTATAGGGCCTACGAGCAGTACTTC; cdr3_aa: CASSTYRAYEQYF
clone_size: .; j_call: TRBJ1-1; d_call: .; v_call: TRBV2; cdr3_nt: TGTGCCAGCAGTGAATGGGCGGGGGTACCTTTCTTT; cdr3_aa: CASSEWAGVPFF
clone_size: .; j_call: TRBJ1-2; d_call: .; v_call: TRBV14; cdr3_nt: TGTGCCAGCAGCCGGACGACCTATGGCTACACCTTC; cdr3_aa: CASSRTTYGYTF
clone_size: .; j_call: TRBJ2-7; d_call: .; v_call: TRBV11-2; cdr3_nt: TGTGCCATCAGCCTGAGGGCAGGACTAACCTACGAGCAGTACTTC; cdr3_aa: CAISLRAGLTYEQYF
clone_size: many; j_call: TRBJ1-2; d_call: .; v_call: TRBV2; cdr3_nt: TGTGCCAGCAGTGTCGTAGACCCCTCCTATGGCTACACCTTC; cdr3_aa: CASSVVDPSYGYTF
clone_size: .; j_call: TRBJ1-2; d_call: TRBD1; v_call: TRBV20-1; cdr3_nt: TGCAGTGCTAGAGACCCTGAGCAGGGGGCGGTTGGCTACACCTTC; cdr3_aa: CSARDPEQGAVGYTF
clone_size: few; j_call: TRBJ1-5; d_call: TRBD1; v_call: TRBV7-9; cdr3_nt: TGTGCCAGCAGCTTAGCCTACTTAGGGGGCCATCAGCCCCAGCATTTT; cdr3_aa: CASSLAYLGGHQPQHF
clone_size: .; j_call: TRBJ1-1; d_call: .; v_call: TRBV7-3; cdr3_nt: TGTCCCAGCAGCTTAGCCGGGACGGCGAACACTGAAGCTTTCTTT; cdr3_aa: CPSSLAGTANTEAFF
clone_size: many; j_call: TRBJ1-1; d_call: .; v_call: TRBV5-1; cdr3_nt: TGCGCCAGCAGGGCACAGGGAAACACTGAAGCTTTCTTT; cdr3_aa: CASRAQGNTEAFF
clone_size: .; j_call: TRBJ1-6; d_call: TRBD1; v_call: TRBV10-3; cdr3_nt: TGTGCCATCAGTTCCCGGGACAGGGTTTCACCCCTCCACTTT; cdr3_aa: CAISSRDRVSPLHF
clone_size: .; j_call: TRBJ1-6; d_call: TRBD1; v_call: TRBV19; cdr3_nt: TGTGCCAGTAGTCAGGGGGCAAGTTCACCCCTCCACTTT; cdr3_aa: CASSQGASSPLHF
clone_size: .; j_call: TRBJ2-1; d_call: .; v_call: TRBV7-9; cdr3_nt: TGTGCCAGCTCCGATGAGCAGTTCTTC; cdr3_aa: CASSDEQFF
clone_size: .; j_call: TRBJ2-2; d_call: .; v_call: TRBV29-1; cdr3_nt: TGCAGCGTTGACATCGGGAGTGGTGGCGGGGAGCTGTTTTTT; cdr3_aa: CSVDIGSGGGELFF
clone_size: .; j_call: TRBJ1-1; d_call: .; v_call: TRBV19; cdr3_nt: TGTGCCACTTGGAACACTGAAGCTTTCTTT; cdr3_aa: CATWNTEAFF
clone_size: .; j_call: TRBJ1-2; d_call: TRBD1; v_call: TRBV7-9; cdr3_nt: TGTGCCAGCAGCTTAGGACAGGGGGCAGTGGGTAACTATGGCTACACCTTC; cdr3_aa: CASSLGQGAVGNYGYTF
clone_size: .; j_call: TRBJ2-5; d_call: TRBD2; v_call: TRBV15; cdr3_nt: TGTGCCACCAGCAGCTTAGGTGGGACTAGCGGAGTAGAGACCCAGTACTTC; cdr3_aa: CATSSLGGTSGVETQYF
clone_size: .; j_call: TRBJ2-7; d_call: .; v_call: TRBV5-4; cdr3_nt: TGTGCCAGCAGCGATTGGCTGGGAGGGGGTTACGAGCAGTACTTC; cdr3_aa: CASSDWLGGGYEQYF
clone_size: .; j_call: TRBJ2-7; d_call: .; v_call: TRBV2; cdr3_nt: TGTGCCAGCAATCCGCGGGTCCAAAGTGGGGAGCAGTACTTC; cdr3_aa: CASNPRVQSGEQYF
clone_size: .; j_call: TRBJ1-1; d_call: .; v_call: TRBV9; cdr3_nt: TGTGCCAGCAGCGCCCAGGGAGGTGGCACTGAAGCTTTCTTT; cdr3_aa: CASSAQGGGTEAFF
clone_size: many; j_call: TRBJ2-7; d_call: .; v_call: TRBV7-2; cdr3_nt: TGTGCCAGCTCACCTTCGCGGGCCTCCTACGAGCAGTACTTC; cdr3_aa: CASSPSRASYEQYF
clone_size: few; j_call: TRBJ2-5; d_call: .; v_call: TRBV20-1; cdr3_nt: TGCAGTGCTAGTTCCGTGGTATTGAAGACCCAGTACTTC; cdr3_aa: CSASSVVLKTQYF
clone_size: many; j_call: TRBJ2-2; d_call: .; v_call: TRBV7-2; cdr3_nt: TGTGCCAGCAGCTTAAGGCTAGCTAGCACCGGGGAGCTGTTTTTT; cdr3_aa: CASSLRLASTGELFF
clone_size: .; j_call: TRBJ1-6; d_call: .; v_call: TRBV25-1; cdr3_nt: TGTGCCAGCAGTGAATCTTGGTGGGTTTCACCCCTCCACTTT; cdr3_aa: CASSESWWVSPLHF
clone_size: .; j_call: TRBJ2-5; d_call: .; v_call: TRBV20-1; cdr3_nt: TGCAGTGCTAGGAGAGGGGACTCGCGAGAGACCCAGTACTTC; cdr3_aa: CSARRGDSRETQYF